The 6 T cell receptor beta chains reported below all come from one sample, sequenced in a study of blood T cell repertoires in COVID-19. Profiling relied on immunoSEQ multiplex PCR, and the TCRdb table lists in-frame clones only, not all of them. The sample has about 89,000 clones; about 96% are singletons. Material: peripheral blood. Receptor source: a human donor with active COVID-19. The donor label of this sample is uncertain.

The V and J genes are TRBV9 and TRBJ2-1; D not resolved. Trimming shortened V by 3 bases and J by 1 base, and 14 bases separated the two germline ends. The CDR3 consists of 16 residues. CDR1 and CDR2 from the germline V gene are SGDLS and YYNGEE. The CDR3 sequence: CASSGKSRGSYNEQFF. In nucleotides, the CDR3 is TGTGCCAGCAGCGGGAAGAGTAGAGGATCCTACAATGAGCAGTTCTTC.

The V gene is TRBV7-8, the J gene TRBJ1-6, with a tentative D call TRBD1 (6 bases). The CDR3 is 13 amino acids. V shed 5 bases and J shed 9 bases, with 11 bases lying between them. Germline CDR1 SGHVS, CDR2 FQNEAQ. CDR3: CASSLTTGSPLHF. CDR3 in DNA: TGTGCCAGCAGCCTTACGACAGGTTCACCCCTCCACTTT.

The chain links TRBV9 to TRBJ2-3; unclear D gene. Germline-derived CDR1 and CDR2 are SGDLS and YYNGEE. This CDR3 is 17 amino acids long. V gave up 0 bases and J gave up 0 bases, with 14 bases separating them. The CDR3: CASSVEVWATSTDTQYF. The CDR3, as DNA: TGTGCCAGCAGCGTAGAGGTTTGGGCTACTAGCACAGATACGCAGTATTTT.

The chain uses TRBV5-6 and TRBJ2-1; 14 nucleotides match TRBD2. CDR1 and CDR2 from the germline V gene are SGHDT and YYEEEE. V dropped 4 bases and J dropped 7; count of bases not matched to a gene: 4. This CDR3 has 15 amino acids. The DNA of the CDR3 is TGTGCCAGCAGCGGGGGACTAGCGGGAGATAATGAGCAGTTCTTC. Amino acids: CASSGGLAGDNEQFF.

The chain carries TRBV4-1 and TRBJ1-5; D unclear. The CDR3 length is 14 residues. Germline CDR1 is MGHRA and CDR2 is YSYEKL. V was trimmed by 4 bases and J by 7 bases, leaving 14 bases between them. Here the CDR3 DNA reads TGCGCCAGCAGCCGCGAGTCGGGTAACCAGCCCCAGCATTTT. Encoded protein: CASSRESGNQPQHF.

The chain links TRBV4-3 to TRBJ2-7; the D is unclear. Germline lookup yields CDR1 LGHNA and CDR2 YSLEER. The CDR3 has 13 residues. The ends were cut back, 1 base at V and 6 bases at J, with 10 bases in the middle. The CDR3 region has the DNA TGCGCCAGCAGCCAAGGCGCGTTCGGCGAGCAGTACTTC. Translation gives CASSQGAFGEQYF.